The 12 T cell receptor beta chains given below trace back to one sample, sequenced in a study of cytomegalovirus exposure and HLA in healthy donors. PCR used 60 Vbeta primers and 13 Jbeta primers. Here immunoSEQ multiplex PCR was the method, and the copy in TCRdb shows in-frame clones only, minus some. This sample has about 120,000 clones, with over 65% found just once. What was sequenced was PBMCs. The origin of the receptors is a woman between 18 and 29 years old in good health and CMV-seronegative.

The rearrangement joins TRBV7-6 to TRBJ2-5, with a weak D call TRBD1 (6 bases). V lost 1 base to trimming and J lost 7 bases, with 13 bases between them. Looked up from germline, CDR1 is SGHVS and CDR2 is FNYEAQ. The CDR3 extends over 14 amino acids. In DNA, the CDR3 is TGTGCCAGCAGCTTAGAGCTGTCAGGGGTGACCCAGTACTTC. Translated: CASSLELSGVTQYF.

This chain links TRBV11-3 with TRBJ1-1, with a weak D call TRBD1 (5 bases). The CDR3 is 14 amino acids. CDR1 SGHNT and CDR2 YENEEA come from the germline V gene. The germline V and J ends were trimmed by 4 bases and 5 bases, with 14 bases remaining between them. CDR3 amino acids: CASSWQGLGTEAFF. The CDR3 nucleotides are TGTGCCAGCAGCTGGCAGGGTCTGGGGACTGAAGCTTTCTTT.

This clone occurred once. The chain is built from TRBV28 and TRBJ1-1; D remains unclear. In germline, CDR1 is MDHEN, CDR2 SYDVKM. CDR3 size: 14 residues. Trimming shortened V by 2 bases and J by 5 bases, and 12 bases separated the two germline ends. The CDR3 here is CASSLSSEETEAFF. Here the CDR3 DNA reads TGTGCCAGCAGTTTAAGCAGTGAGGAGACTGAAGCTTTCTTT.

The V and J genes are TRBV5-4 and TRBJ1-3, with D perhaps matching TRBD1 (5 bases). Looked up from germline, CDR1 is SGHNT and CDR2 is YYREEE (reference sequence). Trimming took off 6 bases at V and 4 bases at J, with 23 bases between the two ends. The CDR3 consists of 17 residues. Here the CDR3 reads CASTPGTGDRKGNTIYF. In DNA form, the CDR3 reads TGTGCCAGCACCCCAGGGACGGGGGATCGGAAGGGAAACACCATATATTTT.

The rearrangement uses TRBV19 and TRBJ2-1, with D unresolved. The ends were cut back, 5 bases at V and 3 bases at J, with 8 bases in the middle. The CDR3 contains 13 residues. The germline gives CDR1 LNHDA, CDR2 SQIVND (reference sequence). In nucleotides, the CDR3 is TGTGCCAGTAGTTTAAACAGCTACAATGAGCAGTTCTTC. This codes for CASSLNSYNEQFF.

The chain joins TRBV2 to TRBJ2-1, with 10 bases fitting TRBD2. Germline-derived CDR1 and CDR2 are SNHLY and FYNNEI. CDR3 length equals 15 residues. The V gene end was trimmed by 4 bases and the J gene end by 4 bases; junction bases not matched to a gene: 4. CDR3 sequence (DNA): TGTGCCAGCAGTGTAGGACTAGCGGCGTACAATGAGCAGTTCTTC. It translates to CASSVGLAAYNEQFF.

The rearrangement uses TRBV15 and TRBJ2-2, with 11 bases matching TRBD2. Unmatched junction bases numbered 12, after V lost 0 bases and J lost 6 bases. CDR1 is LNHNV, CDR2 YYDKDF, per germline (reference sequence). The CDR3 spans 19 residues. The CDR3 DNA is TGTGCCACCAGCAGAGAAACGTCTAGCGGGGGGCCGAGTCCCGGGGAGCTGTTTTTT. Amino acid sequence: CATSRETSSGGPSPGELFF.

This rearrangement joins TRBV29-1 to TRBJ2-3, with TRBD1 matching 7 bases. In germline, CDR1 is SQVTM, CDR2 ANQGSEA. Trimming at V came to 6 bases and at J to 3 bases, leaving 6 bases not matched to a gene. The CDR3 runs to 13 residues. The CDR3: CSVADRVTDTQYF. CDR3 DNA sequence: TGCAGCGTCGCCGACAGGGTAACAGATACGCAGTATTTT.

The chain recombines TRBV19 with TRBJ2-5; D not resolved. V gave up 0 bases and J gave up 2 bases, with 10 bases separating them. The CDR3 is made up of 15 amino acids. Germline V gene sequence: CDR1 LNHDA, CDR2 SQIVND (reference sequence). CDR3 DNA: TGTGCCAGTAGTATAGACTTAGAGTGGCAAGAGACCCAGTACTTC. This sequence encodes CASSIDLEWQETQYF.

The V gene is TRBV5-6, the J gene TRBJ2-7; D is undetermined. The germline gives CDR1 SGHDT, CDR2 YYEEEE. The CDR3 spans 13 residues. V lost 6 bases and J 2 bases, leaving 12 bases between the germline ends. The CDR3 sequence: CASNPRSTYEQYF. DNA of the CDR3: TGTGCCAGCAACCCTAGATCAACCTACGAGCAGTACTTC.

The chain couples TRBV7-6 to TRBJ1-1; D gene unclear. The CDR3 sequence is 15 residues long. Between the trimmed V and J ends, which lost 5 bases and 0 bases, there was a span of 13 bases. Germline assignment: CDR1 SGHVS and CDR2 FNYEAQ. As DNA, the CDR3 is TGTGCCAGCAGCCGAATACAAATTATGAACACTGAAGCTTTCTTT. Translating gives CASSRIQIMNTEAFF.

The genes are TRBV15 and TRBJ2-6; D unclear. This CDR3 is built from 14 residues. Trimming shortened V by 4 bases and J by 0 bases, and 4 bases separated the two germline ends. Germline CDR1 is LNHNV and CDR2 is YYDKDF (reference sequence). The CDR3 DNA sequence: TGTGCCACCAGCAAGAGCTCTGGGGCCAACGTCCTGACTTTC. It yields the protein CATSKSSGANVLTF. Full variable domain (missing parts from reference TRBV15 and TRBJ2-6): DAMVIQNPRYQVTQFGKPVTLSCSQTLNHNVMYWYQQKSSQAPKLLFHYYDKDFNNEADTPDNFQSRRPNTSFCFLDIRSPGLGDTAMYLCATSKSSGANVLTFGAGSRLTVL.